This is a list of T cell receptor beta chains from one sample in a study of blood T cell repertoires in COVID-19. Sequencing used immunoSEQ multiplex PCR; TCRdb keeps in-frame clones, though not all of them. Of about 68,000 clones in the sample, 65% to 90% were seen once. Sequenced: peripheral blood. All receptors come from a man aged 50 to 59 with acute or convalescent COVID-19. The CDR3 runs from the conserved cysteine through the conserved F or W. The order of the fields is CDR3 protein, V gene, J gene.

CASSGYGTGSYNEQFF	TRBV9	TRBJ2-1
CASSQDRWGGLGQYF	TRBV3-1/TRBV3-2	TRBJ2-7
CASTNWGQETNSPLHF	TRBV5-4	TRBJ1-6
CASRSGDYNEQFF	TRBV11-2	TRBJ2-1
CASSRTGYEKLFF	TRBV6-2/TRBV6-3	TRBJ1-4
CASSPPSKETQYF	TRBV18	TRBJ2-5
CASSPTGGEAGNTIYF	TRBV3-1/TRBV3-2	TRBJ1-3
CASGSERVQETQYF	TRBV4-1	TRBJ2-5
CASSLGTVIGATNEKLFF	TRBV5-1	TRBJ1-4
CASSYSRGSVTDTQYF	TRBV6-5	TRBJ2-3
CASSAEGTRRETQYF	TRBV5-4	TRBJ2-5
CASSPGTLPGELFF	TRBV7-7	TRBJ2-2
CASSLDRENNSPLHF	TRBV6-5	TRBJ1-6
CASSLQSGGQETQYF	TRBV11-3	TRBJ2-5
CAITRTAPSSGANVLTF	TRBV10-3	TRBJ2-6
CASSPWGGEFGYTF	TRBV7-2	TRBJ1-2
CASSQHRGREKLFF	TRBV4-1	TRBJ1-4
CAWAGDLSYNSPLHF	TRBV30	TRBJ1-6
CASRREGGELFF	TRBV6-5	TRBJ2-2
CASSDQGDSPLHF	TRBV6-1	TRBJ1-6
CASSLPRTGDGSGYTF	TRBV18	TRBJ1-2
CASSLVLGETQYF	TRBV11-2	TRBJ2-5
CAISEQGGNGYTF	TRBV10-3	TRBJ1-2
CASSQGRGQGIIDEQYF	TRBV7-9	TRBJ2-7
CASSTRRTETYGYTF	TRBV27	TRBJ1-2
CASSFKAGVNEAFF	TRBV7-8	TRBJ1-1
CSADRGYGYTF	TRBV20-1	TRBJ1-2
CASSSDRVGYNEQFF	TRBV11-3	TRBJ2-1
CASRQGSDTGELFF	TRBV6-5	TRBJ2-2
CSASRGGEVWMPRNEQFF	TRBV20-1	TRBJ2-1
CASNLLRTGGGGNQPQHF	TRBV19	TRBJ1-5
CASSSRDTKETQYF	TRBV14	TRBJ2-5
CASSESAVPGGNTIYF	TRBV2	TRBJ1-3
CASSLGTSGVSDTQYF	TRBV5-1	TRBJ2-3
CASSAAGTTYNEQFF	TRBV4-2	TRBJ2-1
CAISEVGSVNTEAFF	TRBV10-3	TRBJ1-1
CAWRRVSYGYTF	TRBV30	TRBJ1-2
CAWRRGSGQVNSPLHF	TRBV30	TRBJ1-6
CASRRSPEETQYF	TRBV6-5	TRBJ2-5
CSVDAEGAPETQYF	TRBV29-1	TRBJ2-5
CASSVSAGALAGELFF	TRBV9	TRBJ2-2
CATSDLERGDVNEQFF	TRBV24-1	TRBJ2-1
CASSFTTGESYNLNTIYF	TRBV5-5	TRBJ1-3
CASSQAGANVLTF	TRBV12-3/TRBV12-4	TRBJ2-6
CASSQAGGQNEQFF	TRBV3-1/TRBV3-2	TRBJ2-1
CASSRGTQSSYNEQFF	TRBV19	TRBJ2-1
CAWRGQSAYEQYF	TRBV30	TRBJ2-7
CASRTRQDWNTEAFF	TRBV6-5	TRBJ1-1
CATSVTGQGVETQYF	TRBV24-1	TRBJ2-5